A selection of T cell receptor beta chains follows, all from one sample in a study of blood T cell repertoires in COVID-19. Clones were sequenced by immunoSEQ multiplex PCR, and TCRdb holds only the in-frame ones, with some missing. This table holds 45,000 to 65,000 clones, nearly 85% found once. The source material was peripheral blood. These receptors all come from a man in his forties or fifties with acute or convalescent COVID-19. The CDR3 runs from the conserved cysteine through the conserved F or W. D genes are given only for firm matches. A row's size may be missing; if present it is once, few, many or a size class.

d_gene	v_gene	j_gene	abundance	CDR3aa	CDR3nt
NA	TRBV7-9	TRBJ1-4	NA	CASSFLSGINEKLFF	TGTGCCAGCAGCTTCCTTTCCGGGATTAATGAAAAACTGTTTTTT
NA	TRBV12-3/TRBV12-4	TRBJ1-4	few	CASSPSRSEKLFF	TGTGCCAGCAGCCCCTCAAGGAGTGAAAAACTGTTTTTT
NA	TRBV18	TRBJ2-2	NA	CASSENRPPNTGELFF	TGTGCCAGCTCAGAGAACAGGCCTCCGAACACCGGGGAGCTGTTTTTT
NA	TRBV5-1	TRBJ1-6	NA	CASRHLGSPLHF	TGCGCCAGCAGACACCTTGGTTCACCCCTCCACTTT
NA	TRBV2	TRBJ2-1	few	CASTVGDNEQFF	TGTGCCAGCACTGTAGGGGACAATGAGCAGTTCTTC
TRBD2	TRBV19	TRBJ2-7	NA	CASSLSGGPLDEQYF	TGTGCCAGTAGTCTGTCGGGAGGGCCCTTAGACGAGCAGTACTTC
TRBD1	TRBV30	TRBJ1-6	NA	CAWSSRQGNNSPLHF	TGTGCCTGGAGCTCGCGACAGGGGAATAATTCACCCCTCCACTTT
TRBD1	TRBV3-1/TRBV3-2	TRBJ2-3	NA	CASSQEPDRASDTQYF	TGTGCCAGCAGCCAAGAACCGGACAGGGCGTCTGATACGCAGTATTTT
NA	TRBV19	TRBJ1-6	NA	CASSPGVNSPLHF	TGTGCCAGTAGCCCCGGGGTGAATTCACCCCTCCACTTT
NA	TRBV5-1	TRBJ1-5	NA	CASSLDSGGPNQPQHF	TGCGCCAGCAGCTTGGATTCGGGGGGACCAAATCAGCCCCAGCATTTT
NA	TRBV27	TRBJ1-1	NA	CASSFTRRGNTEAFF	TGTGCCAGCAGTTTTACCCGTCGGGGGAACACTGAAGCTTTCTTT
TRBD2	TRBV20-1	TRBJ2-5	NA	CSASVGGETQYF	TGCAGTGCCAGTGTGGGGGGGGAGACCCAGTACTTC
TRBD2	TRBV6-2/TRBV6-3	TRBJ2-7	few	CASSASRTSGRSSEQYF	TGTGCCAGCAGTGCTTCAAGGACTAGCGGGAGAAGCAGCGAGCAGTACTTC
NA	TRBV5-1	TRBJ1-2	few	CASSLAGTGPLGYGYTF	TGCGCCAGCAGCTTGGCCGGCACAGGGCCCCTAGGCTATGGCTACACCTTC
NA	TRBV12-5	TRBJ1-2	NA	CASGVDSYGYTF	TGTGCTAGTGGGGTCGATAGCTATGGCTACACCTTC
TRBD2	TRBV2	TRBJ2-1	NA	CASILAVSSYNEQFF	TGTGCCAGCATACTAGCGGTTAGCTCCTACAATGAGCAGTTCTTC
TRBD1	TRBV2	TRBJ1-6	few	CASRDGQGAGNSPLHF	TGTGCCAGCAGGGATGGACAGGGGGCGGGTAATTCACCCCTCCACTTT
NA	TRBV7-2	TRBJ2-2	NA	CASSLQSNTGELFF	TGTGCCAGCAGCTTGCAGTCGAACACCGGGGAGCTGTTTTTT
TRBD1	TRBV20-1	TRBJ1-2	NA	CSASGDRGTRGYTF	TGCAGTGCTAGTGGGGACAGGGGGACGCGGGGCTACACCTTC
NA	TRBV18	TRBJ2-5	once	CASSGGEETQYF	TGTGCCAGCTCAGGAGGTGAAGAGACCCAGTACTTC
NA	TRBV24-1	TRBJ2-2	NA	CATSAAQGNTGELFF	TGTGCCACCAGTGCAGCCCAGGGGAACACCGGGGAGCTGTTTTTT
TRBD1	TRBV6-6	TRBJ1-4	NA	CASSIRGRSEKLFF	TGTGCCAGCAGCATAAGGGGGCGCTCGGAAAAACTGTTTTTT
TRBD1	TRBV6-5	TRBJ1-3	NA	CASSFSSGGSGNTIYF	TGTGCCAGCAGTTTTTCCTCAGGGGGCTCTGGAAACACCATATATTTT
NA	TRBV29-1	TRBJ1-1	NA	CSALGGGFATEAFF	TGCAGCGCCCTGGGAGGGGGGTTCGCCACTGAAGCTTTCTTT
TRBD1	TRBV19	TRBJ1-6	few	CASSATGKASPLHF	TGTGCCAGTAGTGCGACAGGGAAGGCTTCACCCCTCCACTTT
NA	TRBV6-5	TRBJ2-2	NA	CASSWGAGELFF	TGTGCCAGCAGTTGGGGGGCCGGGGAGCTGTTTTTT
TRBD1	TRBV11-2	TRBJ2-1	NA	CASSPGQGVTVGLIEQFF	TGTGCCAGCAGCCCGGGACAGGGGGTAACGGTGGGATTAATCGAGCAGTTCTTC
NA	TRBV5-1	TRBJ1-6	few	CASSLDRNQIPLHF	TGCGCCAGCAGCTTGGACAGGAATCAGATACCCCTCCACTTT
TRBD1	TRBV2	TRBJ2-5	medium-sized	CASSADRGRETQYF	TGTGCCAGCAGTGCGGACAGGGGTCGAGAGACCCAGTACTTC
TRBD1	TRBV10-1	TRBJ1-4	NA	CASSERTGGEEKLFF	TGCGCCAGCAGTGAAAGGACAGGGGGCGAAGAAAAACTGTTTTTT
TRBD1	TRBV18	TRBJ1-2	NA	CASSLGTGDGYTF	TGTGCCAGCTCACTTGGGACAGGGGATGGCTACACCTTC
NA	TRBV6-2/TRBV6-3	TRBJ2-7	few	CASSLRGEQYF	TGTGCCAGCAGCCTTCGGGGAGAGCAGTACTTC
TRBD1	TRBV5-1	TRBJ1-2	NA	CASRDRGRTNYGYTF	TGCGCCAGCAGAGACAGGGGGAGAACGAACTATGGCTACACCTTC
NA	TRBV25-1	TRBJ1-2	NA	CASSEQQAYGYTF	TGTGCCAGCAGTGAACAGCAGGCCTATGGCTACACCTTC
NA	TRBV15	TRBJ2-7	few	CATSRDLGSYEQYF	TGTGCCACCAGCAGAGATTTGGGCAGCTACGAGCAGTACTTC
NA	TRBV18	TRBJ1-4	once	CANSPPPGEKLFF	TGTGCCAACTCACCACCTCCAGGAGAAAAACTGTTTTTT
TRBD1	TRBV12-3/TRBV12-4	TRBJ2-1	few	CASSPGQYGEQFF	TGTGCCAGCAGTCCGGGACAGTACGGGGAGCAGTTCTTC
NA	TRBV5-6	TRBJ2-2	few	CASSLLRAGETGELFF	TGTGCCAGCAGCTTGTTGCGGGCAGGGGAGACCGGGGAGCTGTTTTTT
TRBD2	TRBV19	TRBJ2-1	once	CASSWTSGSSYNEQFF	TGTGCCAGTAGTTGGACTAGCGGGAGCTCCTACAATGAGCAGTTCTTC
NA	TRBV6-5	TRBJ2-5	NA	CASSIRGSETQYF	TGTGCCAGCAGTATCAGGGGTTCCGAGACCCAGTACTTC
TRBD1	TRBV3-1/TRBV3-2	TRBJ1-2	NA	CASSQGHRGGGGYTF	TGTGCCAGCAGCCAAGGGCACAGGGGGGGAGGCGGCTACACCTTC
TRBD1	TRBV19	TRBJ1-2	NA	CASSRGQGNGYTF	TGTGCCAGTAGTAGGGGACAGGGTAATGGCTACACCTTC
TRBD1	TRBV24-1	TRBJ2-5	NA	CATSDSLTGYQETQYF	TGTGCCACCAGTGACTCACTGACAGGGTACCAAGAGACCCAGTACTTC
NA	TRBV7-6	TRBJ1-3	NA	CASSLSLGPGNTIYF	TGTGCCAGCAGCTTAAGCCTCGGTCCTGGAAACACCATATATTTT
NA	TRBV6-5	TRBJ1-4	NA	CATSEKLFF	TGTGCCACGAGTGAAAAACTGTTTTTT
NA	TRBV11-2	TRBJ2-2	few	CASSLERVHGELFF	TGTGCCAGCAGCTTAGAGAGGGTTCACGGGGAGCTGTTTTTT
NA	TRBV5-1	TRBJ1-6	once	CASSPVGGNGNSPLHF	TGCGCCAGCAGCCCGGTTGGGGGGAACGGGAATTCACCCCTCCACTTT
NA	TRBV24-1	TRBJ1-5	NA	CATSDPTRGSNQPQHF	TGTGCCACCAGTGATCCAACCAGGGGATCCAATCAGCCCCAGCATTTT
TRBD1	TRBV6-4	TRBJ1-1	NA	CASSGTTGQTFF	TGTGCCAGCAGTGGGACGACAGGGCAAACTTTCTTT
TRBD1	TRBV5-1	TRBJ1-1	NA	CASSPGTGKTEAFF	TGCGCCAGCAGCCCTGGGACAGGGAAAACTGAAGCTTTCTTT
TRBD1	TRBV28	TRBJ1-2	NA	CASSLSLETGGGNNTF	TGTGCCAGCAGTTTATCGCTCGAAACCGGAGGGGGCAACAACACCTTC
TRBD1	TRBV7-9	TRBJ1-3	NA	CASSRDRKSSGNTIYF	TGTGCCAGCAGCCGGGACAGGAAAAGCTCTGGAAACACCATATATTTT
TRBD1	TRBV9	TRBJ1-3	NA	CASSARQGTGNTIYF	TGTGCCAGCAGCGCGAGACAGGGAACTGGAAACACCATATATTTT
NA	TRBV5-1	TRBJ2-4	NA	CASSEGVASKNIQYF	TGCGCCAGCAGCGAGGGCGTTGCATCCAAAAACATTCAGTACTTC
NA	TRBV3-1/TRBV3-2	TRBJ2-7	few	CASSQAASVTYEQYF	TGTGCCAGCAGCCAAGCCGCTAGCGTAACCTACGAGCAGTACTTC
NA	TRBV6-5	TRBJ1-6	NA	CASSYSGRALNSPLHF	TGTGCCAGCAGTTACTCTGGCAGGGCTTTAAATTCACCCCTCCACTTT
TRBD2	TRBV7-2	TRBJ2-2	once	CASSPKRGGTGELFF	TGTGCCAGCAGCCCGAAGCGGGGGGGCACCGGGGAGCTGTTTTTT